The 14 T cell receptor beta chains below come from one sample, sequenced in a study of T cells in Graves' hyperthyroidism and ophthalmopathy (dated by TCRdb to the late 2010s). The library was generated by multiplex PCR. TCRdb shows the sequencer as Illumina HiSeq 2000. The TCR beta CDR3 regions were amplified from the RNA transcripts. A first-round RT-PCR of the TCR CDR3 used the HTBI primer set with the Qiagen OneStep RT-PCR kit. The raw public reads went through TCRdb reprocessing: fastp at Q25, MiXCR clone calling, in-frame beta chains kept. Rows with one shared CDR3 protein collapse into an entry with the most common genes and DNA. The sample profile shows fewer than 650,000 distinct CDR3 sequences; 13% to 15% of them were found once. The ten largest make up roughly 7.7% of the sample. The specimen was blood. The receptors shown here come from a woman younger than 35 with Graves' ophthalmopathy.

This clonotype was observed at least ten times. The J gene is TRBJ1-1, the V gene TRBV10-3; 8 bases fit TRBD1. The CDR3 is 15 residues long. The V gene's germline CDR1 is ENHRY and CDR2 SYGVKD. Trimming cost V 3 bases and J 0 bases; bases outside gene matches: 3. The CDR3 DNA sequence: TGTGCCATCAGTGAAGCAGGGGGCTTGAACACTGAAGCTTTCTTT. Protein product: CAISEAGGLNTEAFF.

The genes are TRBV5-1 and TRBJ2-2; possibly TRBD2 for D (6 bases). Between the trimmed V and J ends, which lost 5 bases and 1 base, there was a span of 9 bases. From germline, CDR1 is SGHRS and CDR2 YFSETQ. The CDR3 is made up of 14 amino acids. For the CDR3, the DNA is TGCGCCAGCAGGGCGGGGTTGAACACCGGGGAGCTGTTTTTT. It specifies CASRAGLNTGELFF. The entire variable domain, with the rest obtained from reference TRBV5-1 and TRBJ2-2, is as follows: KAGVTQTPRYLIKTRGQQVTLSCSPISGHRSVSWYQQTPGQGLQFLFEYFSETQRNKGNFPGRFSGRQFSNSRSEMNVSTLELGDSALYLCASRAGLNTGELFFGEGSRLTVL.

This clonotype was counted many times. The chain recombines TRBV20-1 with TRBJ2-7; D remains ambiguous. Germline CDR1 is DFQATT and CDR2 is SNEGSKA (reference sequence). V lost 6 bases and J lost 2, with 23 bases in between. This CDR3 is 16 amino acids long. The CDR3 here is CSAVFRDKASPYEQYF. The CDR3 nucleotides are TGCAGTGCCGTGTTTAGAGACAAAGCTTCTCCCTACGAGCAGTACTTC.

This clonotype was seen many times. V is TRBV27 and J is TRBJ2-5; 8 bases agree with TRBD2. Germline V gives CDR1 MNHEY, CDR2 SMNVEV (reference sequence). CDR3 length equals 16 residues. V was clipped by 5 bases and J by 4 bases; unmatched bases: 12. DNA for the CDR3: TGTGCCAGCAGTACCGGGCTAGCGGGCCGAAGAGAGACCCAGTACTTC. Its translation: CASSTGLAGRRETQYF.

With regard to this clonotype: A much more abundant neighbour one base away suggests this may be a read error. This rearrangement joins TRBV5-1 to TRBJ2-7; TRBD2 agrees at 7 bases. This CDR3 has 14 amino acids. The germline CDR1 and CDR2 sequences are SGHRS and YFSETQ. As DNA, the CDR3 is TGCGCCTGCAGCTTGTATCGGGGGGCCTACGAGCAGTACTTC. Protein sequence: CACSLYRGAYEQYF.

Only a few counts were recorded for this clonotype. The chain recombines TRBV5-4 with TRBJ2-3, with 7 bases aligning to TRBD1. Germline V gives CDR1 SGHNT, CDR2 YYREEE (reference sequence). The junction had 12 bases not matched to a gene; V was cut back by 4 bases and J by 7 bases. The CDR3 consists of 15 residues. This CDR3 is CASSPGQTRVNTQYF. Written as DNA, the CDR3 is TGTGCCAGCAGCCCGGGACAGACGCGCGTGAATACGCAGTATTTT. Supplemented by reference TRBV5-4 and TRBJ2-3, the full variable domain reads ETGVTQSPTHLIKTRGQQVTLRCSSQSGHNTVSWYQQALGQGPQFIFQYYREEENGRGNFPPRFSGLQFPNYSSELNVNALELDDSALYLCASSPGQTRVNTQYFGPGTRLTVL.

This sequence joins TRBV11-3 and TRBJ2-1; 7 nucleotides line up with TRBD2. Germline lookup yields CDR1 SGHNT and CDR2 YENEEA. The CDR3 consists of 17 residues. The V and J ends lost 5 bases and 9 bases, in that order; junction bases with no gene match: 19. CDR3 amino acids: CASSRRAGRPDYSEQFF. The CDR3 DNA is TGTGCCAGCAGCCGTCGAGCGGGAAGGCCGGACTATAGTGAGCAGTTCTTC.

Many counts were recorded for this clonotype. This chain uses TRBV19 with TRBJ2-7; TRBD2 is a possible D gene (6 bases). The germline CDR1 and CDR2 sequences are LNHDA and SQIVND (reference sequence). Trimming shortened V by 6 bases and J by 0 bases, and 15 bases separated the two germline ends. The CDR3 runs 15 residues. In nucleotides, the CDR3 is TGTGCCAGTAGCGGAGGGGCGGCCGGCTCCTACGAGCAGTACTTC. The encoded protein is CASSGGAAGSYEQYF.

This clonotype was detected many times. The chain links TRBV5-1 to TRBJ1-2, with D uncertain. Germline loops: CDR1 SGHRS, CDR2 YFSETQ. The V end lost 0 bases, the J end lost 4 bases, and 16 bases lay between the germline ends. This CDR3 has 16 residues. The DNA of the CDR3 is TGCGCCAGCAGCTTGGCGCTGGGAGGAAGAGGCTATGGCTACACCTTC. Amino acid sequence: CASSLALGGRGYGYTF. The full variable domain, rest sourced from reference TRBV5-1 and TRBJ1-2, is KAGVTQTPRYLIKTRGQQVTLSCSPISGHRSVSWYQQTPGQGLQFLFEYFSETQRNKGNFPGRFSGRQFSNSRSEMNVSTLELGDSALYLCASSLALGGRGYGYTFGSGTRLTVV.

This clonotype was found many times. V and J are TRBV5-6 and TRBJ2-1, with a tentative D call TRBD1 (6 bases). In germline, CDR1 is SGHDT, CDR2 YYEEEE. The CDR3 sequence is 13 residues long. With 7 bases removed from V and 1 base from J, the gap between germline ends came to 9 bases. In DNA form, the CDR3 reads TGTGCCAGCCGGGACATATCCTACAATGAGCAGTTCTTC. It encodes CASRDISYNEQFF.

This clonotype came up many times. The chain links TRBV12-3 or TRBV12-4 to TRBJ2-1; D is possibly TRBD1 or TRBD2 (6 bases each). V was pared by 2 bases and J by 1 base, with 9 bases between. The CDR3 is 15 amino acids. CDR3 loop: CASSLRGASYNEQFF. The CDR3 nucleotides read TGTGCCAGCAGTTTAAGGGGGGCTTCCTACAATGAGCAGTTCTTC.

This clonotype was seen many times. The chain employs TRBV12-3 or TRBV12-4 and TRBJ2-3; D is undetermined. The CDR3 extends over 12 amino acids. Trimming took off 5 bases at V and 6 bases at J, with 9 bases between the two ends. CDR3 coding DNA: TGTGCCAGCAGTCACCACATGGATACGCAGTATTTT. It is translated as CASSHHMDTQYF.

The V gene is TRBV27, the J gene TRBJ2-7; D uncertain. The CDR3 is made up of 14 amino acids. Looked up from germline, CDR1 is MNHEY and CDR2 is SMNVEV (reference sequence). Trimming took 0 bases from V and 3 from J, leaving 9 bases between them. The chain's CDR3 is CASSLSRRGYEQYF. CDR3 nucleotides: TGTGCCAGCAGTTTATCGCGTAGAGGCTACGAGCAGTACTTC.

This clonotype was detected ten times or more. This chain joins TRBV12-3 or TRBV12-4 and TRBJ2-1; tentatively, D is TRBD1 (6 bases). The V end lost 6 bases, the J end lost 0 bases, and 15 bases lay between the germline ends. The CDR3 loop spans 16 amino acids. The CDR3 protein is CASSLQGSDSYNEQFF. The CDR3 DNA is TGTGCCAGCAGCCTACAGGGTTCGGACTCCTACAATGAGCAGTTCTTC.